This TCR beta chain was obtained from a study of blood T cells in healthy people across ages. Across the study: Per two T cells, template switching captured roughly one barcoded beta molecule.

Many counts were recorded for this clonotype. This CDR3 contains 15 residues. Germline values: CDR1 ENHRY, CDR2 SYGVKD. The V and J ends lost 6 bases and 5 bases, in that order; junction bases with no gene match: 7. A second PCR, run for roughly 7 to 11 cycles, used a sample-barcoded 5' primer plus a J-beta primer mix. Carrying 12 random nucleotides, a template-switch adaptor labeled each individual cDNA molecule. TCRdb independently ran MiXCR on the 5' RACE reads; one entry per CDR3 protein. The repertoire holds hundreds of thousands of distinct CDR3 sequences, with approximately 31% as singletons. Extracted total RNA amounted to at least 5.5 micrograms for each sample.

This receptor was obtained from an elderly woman in good health. The V and J genes are TRBV10-3 and TRBJ2-5; TRBD2 aligns across 12 bases. What was sequenced was blood. This CDR3 reads CAISELAGGGETQYF. The CDR3 DNA is TGTGCCATCAGCGAACTAGCGGGGGGAGGGGAGACCCAGTACTTC.